Below, 18 T cell receptor beta chains from the same sample are listed, as sequenced in a study of shared clonotypes between healthy human individuals. CD45RO-negative cells were positively selected for CCR7, leaving out terminally differentiated effector memory CD45RA+ cells. Using immunoSEQ multiplex PCR, the repertoire was profiled, and TCRdb retains in-frame clones only, with some absent. The profile shows about 610,000 clones, roughly 96% of them singletons. Material: naive CD8+ T cells sorted from blood. Receptors originate from a woman in her twenties or thirties in good health.

The chain couples TRBV5-6 to TRBJ2-7; D gene ambiguous. Per germline, CDR1 SGHDT and CDR2 YYEEEE. V was clipped by 4 bases and J by 3 bases, with 11 bases between them. This CDR3 has 13 amino acids. This CDR3 is CASSHGRYYEQYF. The CDR3 bases are TGTGCCAGCAGCCACGGACGGTACTACGAGCAGTACTTC.

The sample holds one count of this clone. Different DNA sequences within this sample yield the same CDR3. The chain employs TRBV9 and TRBJ2-7, with 8 positions matching TRBD2. The CDR3 is 15 amino acids. J was trimmed by 0 bases and V by 2 bases; bases with no gene match: 4. Germline loops: CDR1 SGDLS, CDR2 YYNGEE. The CDR3 reads CASSVSGASSYEQYF. In DNA, the CDR3 is TGTGCCAGCAGCGTTAGCGGGGCAAGCTCCTACGAGCAGTACTTC.

V gene TRBV7-8 combines with J gene TRBJ2-2; D uncertain. The V end was cut by 4 bases, the J end by 6 bases, with 24 bases between. CDR3 length: 18 residues. Germline CDR1 is SGHVS and CDR2 is FQNEAQ. This CDR3 reads CASSSRRSSRVWAGELFF. CDR3 nucleotides: TGTGCCAGCAGCTCCCGAAGATCGTCTCGGGTCTGGGCCGGGGAGCTGTTTTTT.

The gene calls are TRBV18 and TRBJ1-4; the D is unclear. The CDR3 length is 16 residues. V was trimmed by 2 bases and J by 6 bases, leaving 16 bases between them. Germline V gene data show CDR1 as KGHSH and CDR2 as LQKENI. The CDR3 region is CASSPSIRDVHEKLFF. DNA for the CDR3: TGTGCCAGCTCACCATCTATTCGGGATGTGCATGAAAAACTGTTTTTT.

The chain links TRBV14 to TRBJ2-3; 7 bases match TRBD2. Looked up from germline, CDR1 is SGHDN and CDR2 is FVKESK. The CDR3 contains 13 residues. J lost 4 bases, V lost 4 bases, and 2 bases had no gene match. Here the CDR3 reads CASSRLAADTQYF. The CDR3 DNA reads TGTGCCAGCAGCCGACTAGCTGCAGATACGCAGTATTTT.

The chain has TRBV21-1 and TRBJ1-1; the table's D call, TRBD1, has no DNA check behind it. TRBV21-1 is noted as a pseudogene. This CDR3 is 15 amino acids long. CDR3 in DNA: TGTGCCAGCAGCTCCCACAGGGGAAGGAACACTGAAGCTTTCTTT. It is translated as CASSSHRGRNTEAFF.

The chain joins TRBV28 to TRBJ2-1, with D possibly being TRBD2 (6 bases). Trimming removed 2 bases at V and 9 bases at J, with 11 bases between. The CDR3 has 13 residues. Germline V gives CDR1 MDHEN, CDR2 SYDVKM. The CDR3 nucleotides are TGTGCCAGCAGTTTAACTAGCAGGGTTGAGCAGTTCTTC. It codes for CASSLTSRVEQFF. Variable domain in full (rest from reference TRBV28 and TRBJ2-1): DVKVTQSSRYLVKRTGEKVFLECVQDMDHENMFWYRQDPGLGLRLIYFSYDVKMKEKGDIPEGYSVSREKKERFSLILESASTNQTSMYLCASSLTSRVEQFFGPGTRLTVL.

The V call is TRBV6-1, the J call TRBJ2-7, with 9 nucleotides matching TRBD2. Trimming took 1 base from V and 2 from J; bases not matched to a gene: 3. Germline V gives CDR1 MNHNS, CDR2 SASEGT. This CDR3 is 15 amino acids long. CDR3: CASSEGSSGTYEQYF. The CDR3 DNA follows: TGTGCCAGCAGTGAAGGGTCTAGCGGGACCTACGAGCAGTACTTC.

The V call is TRBV1, the J call TRBJ1-2. TRBV1 is a pseudogene locus. The CDR3 extends over 16 amino acids. CDR3 region: CTSRLISVRKTYGYTF. The CDR3 region has the DNA TGCACCAGCAGATTAATTAGTGTGCGAAAGACCTATGGCTACACCTTC.

The V gene is TRBV6-1, the J gene TRBJ1-1; D gene ambiguous. Trimming stripped 3 bases from V and 0 bases from J, with 8 bases between. The CDR3 spans 14 residues. Germline CDR1 and CDR2: MNHNS and SASEGT. CDR3 amino acids: CASSEASMNTEAFF. DNA for the CDR3: TGTGCCAGCAGTGAGGCCAGTATGAACACTGAAGCTTTCTTT.

The V gene is TRBV7-2, the J gene TRBJ2-5, with D unresolved. The CDR3 contains 14 residues. V was clipped by 2 bases and J by 2 bases, with 9 bases between them. Germline CDR1 is SGHTA and CDR2 is FQGNSA. The CDR3, as DNA: TGTGCCAGCAGCTTATCGAGAGGTCAAGAGACCCAGTACTTC. Its translation is CASSLSRGQETQYF.

This clone was recorded once. The chain couples TRBV2 to TRBJ2-1; D tentatively fits TRBD1 or TRBD2 (5 bases each). The CDR3 covers 13 residues. Per the germline V gene, CDR1 is SNHLY and CDR2 is FYNNEI. The V and J ends lost 4 bases and 6 bases respectively, with 10 bases between them. CDR3 nucleotide sequence: TGTGCCAGCAGTGGGGGCGCGGGCAATGAGCAGTTCTTC. Translation: CASSGGAGNEQFF.

The V gene is TRBV5-8, the J gene TRBJ2-1; D call uncertain. V was cut by 0 bases and J by 4 bases, with 14 bases left in between. This CDR3 contains 16 residues. Germline values: CDR1 SGHTS, CDR2 YDEGEE. CDR3 in DNA: TGTGCCAGCAGCTTGGGGCGGCAGATCGCATACAATGAGCAGTTCTTC. It codes for CASSLGRQIAYNEQFF.

The chain recombines TRBV27 with TRBJ2-7, with a tentative D call TRBD1 (5 bases). The CDR3 has 15 amino acids. Germline loops: CDR1 MNHEY, CDR2 SMNVEV (reference sequence). The V end was cut by 4 bases, the J end by 2 bases, with 15 bases between. The CDR3 here is CASSSLRQPPYEQYF. The CDR3 nucleotides are TGTGCCAGCAGTTCCCTTAGACAGCCCCCCTACGAGCAGTACTTC.

This sequence joins TRBV7-9 and TRBJ2-1; TRBD2 matches 8 bases. Looked up from germline, CDR1 is SEHNR and CDR2 is FQNEAQ (reference sequence). The V segment lost 7 bases and the J segment 12 bases; nucleotides outside the gene matches: 8. The CDR3 sequence is 12 residues long. The CDR3 loop reads CASTHGGDGQFF. For the CDR3, the DNA is TGTGCCAGCACCCACGGGGGGGACGGGCAGTTCTTC.

The V gene is TRBV14, the J gene TRBJ2-1; 12 nucleotides agree with TRBD2. Germline assignment: CDR1 SGHDN and CDR2 FVKESK. The length of the CDR3 is 16 residues. Trimming removed 4 bases from V and 6 bases from J; junction bases left unmatched: 7. CDR3 nucleotides: TGTGCCAGCAGCCCCACGGGACTAGCGGGCCTCAATGAGCAGTTCTTC. Its translation: CASSPTGLAGLNEQFF.

The genes are TRBV5-6 and TRBJ2-1; 9 bases agree with TRBD2. Germline values: CDR1 SGHDT, CDR2 YYEEEE. Germline trimming cut 5 bases from V and 3 bases from J; bases unmatched to any gene: 6. There are 15 residues in the CDR3. The CDR3 loop reads CASSSVTSGYNEQFF. The DNA of the CDR3 is TGTGCCAGCAGTTCCGTGACTAGCGGCTACAATGAGCAGTTCTTC.

This chain joins TRBV10-2 and TRBJ2-7; the D gene is possibly TRBD2 (5 bases). The V end lost 6 bases, the J end lost 6 bases, and 12 bases lay between the germline ends. The germline V gene encodes CDR1 WSHSY and CDR2 SAAADI. The CDR3 is 12 residues long. CDR3 protein: CASRNLGSEQYF. The CDR3, as DNA: TGCGCCAGCAGAAATTTGGGGAGCGAGCAGTACTTC.